This entry concerns a single TCR beta chain. Its matching antigen is unknown. The data originate from a study of CD8+ T cells in alopecia areata. Treatment in this sample: oral pan-JAK inhibitor, 5-10 mg twice daily. Reverse transcription of extracted RNA yielded cDNA, which provided the sequencing template. TCRdb's copy holds only in-frame clones and misses some; the assay was immunoSEQ multiplex PCR. Of under 150,000 clones listed, roughly 56% were seen once; the top ten hold about 3.7%. The CDR3 contains 16 residues. Germline assignment: CDR1 KGHSH and CDR2 LQKENI. V was clipped by 5 bases and J by 4 bases; unmatched bases: 10. Study-wide findings and caveats: Researchers reported that TCR sharing among patients proved less clear than in mice, possibly HLA-linked. A great number of expanded lesional clones endured in scalp and blood during tofacitinib.

This receptor was identified in a human donor with alopecia areata. The chain uses TRBV18 and TRBJ2-1; 8 nucleotides line up with TRBD2. The sequencing used CD4+ T cells sorted from blood, collected at week 24, from a patient treated with tofacitinib. CDR3 sequence reads: CASSSQSGGAYNEQFF. CDR3 nucleotide sequence: TGTGCCAGCTCATCGCAGAGCGGGGGCGCTTACAATGAGCAGTTCTTC.